The 22 T cell receptor beta chains given below trace back to one sample, sequenced in a study of early T cells in non-severe SARS-CoV-2 infection. TCRdb reprocessed the 5' RACE reads via MiXCR and lists one record per CDR3 protein. The sample has more than 20,000 distinct CDR3 sequences; 4% are singletons. The source material was whole blood. Every receptor here comes from an adult who was a healthcare worker with PCR-confirmed SARS-CoV-2 infection or an uninfected control (not recorded which).

This clonotype was counted between two and nine times. CDR3 coding DNA: TGTGCCAGCGAGACAGTTAGCAATCAGCCCCAGCATTTT. It specifies CASETVSNQPQHF. This chain joins TRBV6-1 and TRBJ1-5; D perhaps matches TRBD1 (5 bases). The CDR3 runs 13 residues. V lost 8 bases and J lost 0, with 8 bases in between. The germline V gene encodes CDR1 MNHNS and CDR2 SASEGT.

This clonotype has more than one count but fewer than ten. The V gene is TRBV7-8, the J gene TRBJ2-2, with D hard to call. This CDR3 is 9 amino acids long. Germline loops: CDR1 SGHVS, CDR2 FQNEAQ. Trimming removed 10 bases at V and 3 bases at J, with 0 bases between. The CDR3 spells CANTGELFF. CDR3 bases: TGTGCCAACACCGGGGAGCTGTTTTTT.

This clonotype occurred many times. The V and J genes are TRBV29-1 and TRBJ2-7; D not certain. Trimming left V 0 bases short and J 2 bases short, with 11 bases between. This CDR3 region has 14 residues. Germline CDR1 and CDR2: SQVTM and ANQGSEA. The CDR3 region is CSVEDRARPYEQYF. CDR3 coding DNA: TGCAGCGTTGAAGATCGCGCCCGCCCCTACGAGCAGTACTTC.

This clonotype appeared many times. The genes are TRBV12-3 or TRBV12-4 and TRBJ1-3; the D is unclear. The germline V and J ends were trimmed by 10 bases and 4 bases, with 5 bases remaining between them. This CDR3 comprises 10 residues. DNA for the CDR3: TGTGCCACGGTGGGAAACACCATATATTTT. Amino acids: CATVGNTIYF.

This clonotype was seen at least ten times. The chain joins TRBV7-2 to TRBJ2-2, with TRBD2 matching 11 bases. Per germline, CDR1 SGHTA and CDR2 FQGNSA. The CDR3 is made up of 17 amino acids. After removal of 5 bases from V and 2 bases from J, the junction contained 7 bases not matched to a gene. CDR3 sequence: CASSPRLAGFNTGELFF. In DNA, the CDR3 is TGTGCCAGCAGCCCGCGACTAGCGGGGTTCAACACCGGGGAGCTGTTTTTT.

In its sample, this clonotype was seen many times. J is TRBJ2-1 and V is TRBV20-1; the D is unclear. The CDR3 totals 12 residues. V was shortened by 5 bases and J by 3 bases, with 8 bases between the two germline ends. CDR1 is DFQATT and CDR2 is SNEGSKA in the germline V gene (reference sequence). CDR3 protein: CSAATFYNEQFF. The DNA for the CDR3 is TGCAGTGCTGCTACCTTCTACAATGAGCAGTTCTTC.

This clonotype was detected many times. This chain connects TRBV7-9 to TRBJ2-5; D tentatively reads TRBD1 or TRBD2 (6 bases each). Germline CDR1 and CDR2: SEHNR and FQNEAQ (reference sequence). The CDR3 totals 15 residues. Trimming cost V 5 bases and J 6 bases, with 19 bases left between them. This CDR3 reads CASSPSRGPGKTQYF. The CDR3 coding sequence is TGTGCCAGCAGCCCCTCCCGGGGGCCGGGGAAGACCCAGTACTTC. Supplemented by reference TRBV7-9 and TRBJ2-5, the full variable domain reads DTGVSQNPRHKITKRGQNVTFRCDPISEHNRLYWYRQTLGQGPEFLTYFQNEAQLEKSRLLSDRFSAERPKGSFSTLEIQRTEQGDSAMYLCASSPSRGPGKTQYFGPGTRLLVL.

This clonotype was picked up many times. The V and J genes are TRBV10-1 and TRBJ2-3; a weak D match, TRBD1 (5 bases). V was pared by 0 bases and J by 1 base, with 8 bases between. Germline V gene sequence: CDR1 WNHNN, CDR2 SYGVQD (reference sequence). The CDR3 is made up of 15 amino acids. CDR3: CASSESGVGTDTQYF. CDR3 coding DNA: TGCGCCAGCAGTGAGTCAGGGGTGGGCACAGATACGCAGTATTTT.

This clonotype was seen only a few times. The chain employs TRBV10-3 and TRBJ1-2; 7 positions match TRBD1. CDR3 length equals 15 residues. The germline gives CDR1 ENHRY, CDR2 SYGVKD. After removal of 6 bases from V and 2 bases from J, the junction contained 9 bases not matched to a gene. The CDR3 spells CAISAQTGPNYGYTF. CDR3 sequence (DNA): TGTGCCATCAGCGCTCAGACAGGGCCGAACTATGGCTACACCTTC.

There are a few counts of this clonotype. V usage is TRBV20-1 and J usage is TRBJ2-5, with D perhaps TRBD2 (7 bases). Germline assignment: CDR1 DFQATT and CDR2 SNEGSKA (reference sequence). The CDR3 is 11 residues long. The germline V and J ends were trimmed by 6 bases and 5 bases, with 10 bases remaining between them. The DNA of the CDR3 is TGCAGTGCGGGGGGGCCTGAGACCCAGTACTTC. Translating it yields CSAGGPETQYF.

This clonotype is medium-sized (0.01 to 0.1%) in the sample. The chain recombines TRBV7-6 with TRBJ2-2, with D maybe TRBD2 (7 bases). V lost 5 bases and J 2 bases, leaving 15 bases between the germline ends. The CDR3 is 16 amino acids. Looked up from germline, CDR1 is SGHVS and CDR2 is FNYEAQ. The CDR3 sequence is CASSVTGGPNTGELFF. The CDR3 nucleotides are TGTGCCAGCAGCGTGACCGGGGGGCCCAACACCGGGGAGCTGTTTTTT.

There are many counts of this clonotype. V and J are TRBV7-8 and TRBJ2-3, with 7 bases that match TRBD2. Germline V gives CDR1 SGHVS, CDR2 FQNEAQ. This CDR3 has 16 residues. V shed 4 bases, J shed 6 bases, and the junction held 13 bases outside the gene matches. The CDR3 DNA reads TGTGCCAGCAGCTCCATTCCGCGACTAGCAGATGATACGCAGTATTTT. This codes for CASSSIPRLADDTQYF. The whole variable domain, remainder taken from reference TRBV7-8 and TRBJ2-3, is GAGVSQSPRYKVAKRGQDVALRCDPISGHVSLFWYQQALGQGPEFLTYFQNEAQLDKSGLPSDRFFAERPEGSVSTLKIQRTQQEDSAVYLCASSSIPRLADDTQYFGPGTRLTVL.

This clonotype is labeled medium-sized. The genes are TRBV7-6 and TRBJ1-3; TRBD1 agrees at 9 bases. V trimming: 4 bases; J trimming: 2 bases; junction bases outside the gene matches: 3. Germline CDR1 SGHVS, CDR2 FNYEAQ. The CDR3 loop spans 15 amino acids. CDR3 sequence (DNA): TGTGCCAGCAGCTCCAGGACAGGGGCTGGAAACACCATATATTTT. Its translation: CASSSRTGAGNTIYF.

This clonotype was recorded at least ten times. The chain combines TRBV30 with TRBJ2-6, with TRBD1 matching 8 bases. Per germline, CDR1 GTSNPN and CDR2 SVGIG (reference sequence). J lost 2 bases, V lost 1 base, and 1 base had no gene match. The CDR3 is made up of 15 amino acids. Here the CDR3 DNA reads TGTGCCTGGAGTGGACAGGGGACTGGGGCCAACGTCCTGACTTTC. Protein: CAWSGQGTGANVLTF.

This clonotype was found many times. The chain links TRBV6-5 to TRBJ1-2; a possible D gene is TRBD1 (5 bases). Germline V gene sequence: CDR1 MNHEY, CDR2 SVGAGI. This CDR3 is built from 13 residues. V was clipped by 6 bases and J by 8 bases, with 16 bases between them. CDR3 DNA: TGTGCCAGCAGCTATGGGACTGAGGTCGGCTACACCTTC. Amino acid sequence: CASSYGTEVGYTF.

By sample share, this clonotype is medium-sized. The J gene is TRBJ1-1, the V gene TRBV7-9; TRBD1 might be the D (6 bases). Trimming took 4 bases from V and 0 from J, leaving 12 bases between them. CDR1 is SEHNR and CDR2 is FQNEAQ in the germline V gene (reference sequence). This CDR3 has 15 residues. The CDR3 is CASSSRGGMNTEAFF. The CDR3 nucleotides are TGTGCCAGCAGCTCAAGGGGGGGTATGAACACTGAAGCTTTCTTT.

At least ten counts were recorded for this clonotype. The chain employs TRBV2 and TRBJ1-6; tentatively, D is TRBD1 (5 bases). V dropped 1 base and J dropped 11 bases, with 6 bases sitting between them. The CDR3 runs to 12 residues. Germline V gene data show CDR1 as SNHLY and CDR2 as FYNNEI. CDR3: CASSEEGPPLHF. The CDR3 DNA sequence: TGTGCCAGCAGTGAAGAGGGGCCACCCCTCCACTTT.

At least ten counts were recorded for this clonotype. The chain recombines TRBV4-1 with TRBJ2-7; the D gene is possibly TRBD1 (5 bases). Trimming stripped 4 bases from V and 2 bases from J, with 12 bases between. The CDR3 is 14 amino acids. Germline V lookup: CDR1 MGHRA, CDR2 YSYEKL. CDR3 nucleotides: TGCGCCAGCAGCCCGGACAAAGGGCCCTACGAGCAGTACTTC. Protein: CASSPDKGPYEQYF.

This clonotype was seen many times. The J gene is TRBJ2-2, the V gene TRBV11-2; TRBD2 aligns across 15 bases. V lost 8 bases and J lost 4; bases outside the gene matches: 2. Germline CDR1 reads SGHAT; CDR2 reads FQNNGV. The CDR3 contains 15 residues. The CDR3 DNA sequence: TGTGCCAGCGGACTAGCGGGGGGGCCCACCGGGGAGCTGTTTTTT. It yields the protein CASGLAGGPTGELFF. Complete variable domain (other parts from reference TRBV11-2 and TRBJ2-2): EAGVAQSPRYKIIEKRQSVAFWCNPISGHATLYWYQQILGQGPKLLIQFQNNGVVDDSQLPKDRFSAERLKGVDSTLKIQPAKLEDSAVYLCASGLAGGPTGELFFGEGSRLTVL.

This clonotype was counted between two and nine times. The gene calls are TRBV2 and TRBJ1-1, with unresolved D. Per the germline V gene, CDR1 is SNHLY and CDR2 is FYNNEI. The CDR3 spans 14 residues. V lost 3 bases, J lost 0 bases, and 8 bases lay in between. The CDR3 sequence: CASSDPGMNTEAFF. The CDR3 DNA reads TGTGCCAGCAGTGATCCGGGGATGAACACTGAAGCTTTCTTT.

Many counts were recorded for this clonotype. The V call is TRBV7-9, the J call TRBJ2-7, with a weak D call TRBD2 (5 bases). Trimming left V 4 bases short and J 6 bases short, with 10 bases between. Germline loops: CDR1 SEHNR, CDR2 FQNEAQ (reference sequence). The CDR3 is 12 residues long. CDR3 in DNA: TGTGCCAGCAGCTCTGGACTTCGCGAGCAGTACTTC. Translating it yields CASSSGLREQYF.

A few counts support this clonotype. The rearrangement joins TRBV2 to TRBJ2-1, with 9 bases lining up with TRBD1. From germline, CDR1 is SNHLY and CDR2 FYNNEI. Trimming removed 5 bases from V and 9 bases from J; junction bases left unmatched: 14. The CDR3 contains 16 residues. The CDR3 region has the DNA TGTGCCAGCAGTTACGAAGGACAGGGGTACGGTGGTGAGCAGTTCTTC. As protein: CASSYEGQGYGGEQFF.